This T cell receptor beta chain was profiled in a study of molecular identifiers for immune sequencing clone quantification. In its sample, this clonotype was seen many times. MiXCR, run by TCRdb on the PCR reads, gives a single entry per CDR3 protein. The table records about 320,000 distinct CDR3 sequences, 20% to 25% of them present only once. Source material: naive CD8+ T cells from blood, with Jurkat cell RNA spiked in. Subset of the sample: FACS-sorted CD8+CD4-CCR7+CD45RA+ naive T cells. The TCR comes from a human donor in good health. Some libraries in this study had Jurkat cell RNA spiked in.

The DNA for the CDR3 is TGTGCCAGCAGTTGGGGCCAGGGCTGGAATGAAGCTTTCTTT. This codes for CASSWGQGWNEAFF. The chain joins TRBV6-6 to TRBJ1-1, with D possibly TRBD1 on 5 matching bases. From germline, CDR1 is MNHNY and CDR2 SVGAGI (reference sequence). V was cut by 4 bases and J by 7 bases, with 16 bases left in between. This CDR3 region has 14 residues.